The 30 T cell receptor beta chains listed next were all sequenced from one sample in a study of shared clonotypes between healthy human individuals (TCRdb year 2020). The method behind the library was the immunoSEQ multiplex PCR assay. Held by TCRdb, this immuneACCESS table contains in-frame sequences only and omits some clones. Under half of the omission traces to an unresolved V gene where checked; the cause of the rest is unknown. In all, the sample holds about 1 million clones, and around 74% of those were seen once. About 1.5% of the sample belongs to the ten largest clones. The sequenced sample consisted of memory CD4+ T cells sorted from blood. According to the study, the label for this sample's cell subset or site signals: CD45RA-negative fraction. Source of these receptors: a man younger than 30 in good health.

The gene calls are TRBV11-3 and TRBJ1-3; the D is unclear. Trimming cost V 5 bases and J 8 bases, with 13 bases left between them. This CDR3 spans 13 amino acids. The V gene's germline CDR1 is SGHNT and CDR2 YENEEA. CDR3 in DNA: TGTGCCAGCAGCGCGGGAGTCGCGGACACCATATATTTT. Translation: CASSAGVADTIYF.

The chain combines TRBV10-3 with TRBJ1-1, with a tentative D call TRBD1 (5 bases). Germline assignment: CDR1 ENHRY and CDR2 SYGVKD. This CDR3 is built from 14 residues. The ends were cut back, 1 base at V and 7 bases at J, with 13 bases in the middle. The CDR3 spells CAISECRDGCEAFF. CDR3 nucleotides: TGTGCCATCAGTGAGTGCCGGGACGGCTGTGAAGCTTTCTTT.

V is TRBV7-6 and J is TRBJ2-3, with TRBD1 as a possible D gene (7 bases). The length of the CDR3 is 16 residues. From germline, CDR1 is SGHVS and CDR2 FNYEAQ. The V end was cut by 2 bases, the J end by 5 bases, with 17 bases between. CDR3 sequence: CASSLSYQGGLDTQYF. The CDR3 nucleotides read TGTGCCAGCAGCTTAAGTTATCAGGGGGGCTTAGATACGCAGTATTTT.

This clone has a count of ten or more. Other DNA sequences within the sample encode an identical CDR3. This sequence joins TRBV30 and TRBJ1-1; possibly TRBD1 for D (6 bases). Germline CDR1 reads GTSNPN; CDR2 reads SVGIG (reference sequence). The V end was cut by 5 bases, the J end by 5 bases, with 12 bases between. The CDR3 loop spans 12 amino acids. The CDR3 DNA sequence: TGTGCCTGGCGTACAGGGCGGACTGAAGCTTTCTTT. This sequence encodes CAWRTGRTEAFF.

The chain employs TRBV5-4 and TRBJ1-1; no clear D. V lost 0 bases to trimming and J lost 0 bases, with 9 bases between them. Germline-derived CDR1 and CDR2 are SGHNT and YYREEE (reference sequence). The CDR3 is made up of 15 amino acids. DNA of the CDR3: TGTGCCAGCAGCTTGGATCCGAATCTGAACACTGAAGCTTTCTTT. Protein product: CASSLDPNLNTEAFF.

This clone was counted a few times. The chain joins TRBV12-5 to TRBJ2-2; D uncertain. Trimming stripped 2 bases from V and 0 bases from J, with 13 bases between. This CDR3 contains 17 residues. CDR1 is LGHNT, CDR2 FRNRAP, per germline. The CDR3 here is CASGLPQGQPNTGELFF. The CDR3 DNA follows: TGTGCTAGTGGTTTGCCCCAAGGCCAACCGAACACCGGGGAGCTGTTTTTT.

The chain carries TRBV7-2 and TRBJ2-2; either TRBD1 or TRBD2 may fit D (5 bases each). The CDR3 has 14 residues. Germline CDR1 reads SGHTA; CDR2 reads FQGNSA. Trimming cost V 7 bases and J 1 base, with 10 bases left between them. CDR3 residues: CASKGTMNTGELFF. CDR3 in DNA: TGTGCCAGCAAGGGGACCATGAACACCGGGGAGCTGTTTTTT. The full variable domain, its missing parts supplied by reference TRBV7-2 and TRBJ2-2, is GAGVSQSPSNKVTEKGKDVELRCDPISGHTALYWYRQSLGQGLEFLIYFQGNSAPDKSGLPSDRFSAERTGGSVSTLTIQRTQQEDSAVYLCASKGTMNTGELFFGEGSRLTVL.

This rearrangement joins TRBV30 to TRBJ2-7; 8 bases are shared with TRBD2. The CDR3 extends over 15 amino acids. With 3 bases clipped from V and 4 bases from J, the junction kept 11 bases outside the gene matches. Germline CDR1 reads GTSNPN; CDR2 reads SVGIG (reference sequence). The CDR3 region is CAWRTPGLVSYEQYF. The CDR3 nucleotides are TGTGCCTGGAGGACACCGGGACTAGTTTCTTACGAGCAGTACTTC. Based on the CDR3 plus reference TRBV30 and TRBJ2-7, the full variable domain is SQTIHQWPATLVQPVGSPLSLECTVEGTSNPNLYWYRQAAGRGLQLLFYSVGIGQISSEVPQNLSASRPQDRQFILSSKKLLLSDSGFYLCAWRTPGLVSYEQYFGPGTRLTVT.

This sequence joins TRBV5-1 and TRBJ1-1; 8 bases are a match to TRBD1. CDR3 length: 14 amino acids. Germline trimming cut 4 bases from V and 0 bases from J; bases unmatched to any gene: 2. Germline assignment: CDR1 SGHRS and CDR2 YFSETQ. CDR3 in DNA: TGCGCCAGCAGCCGGGACAGGATGAACACTGAAGCTTTCTTT. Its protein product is CASSRDRMNTEAFF.

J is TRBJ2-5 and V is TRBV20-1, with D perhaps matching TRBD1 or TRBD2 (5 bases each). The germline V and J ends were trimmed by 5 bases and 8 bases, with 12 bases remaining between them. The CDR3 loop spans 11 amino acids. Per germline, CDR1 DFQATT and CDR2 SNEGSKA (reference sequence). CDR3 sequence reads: CSARQGVTQYF. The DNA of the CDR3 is TGCAGTGCTCGGCAGGGAGTCACCCAGTACTTC.

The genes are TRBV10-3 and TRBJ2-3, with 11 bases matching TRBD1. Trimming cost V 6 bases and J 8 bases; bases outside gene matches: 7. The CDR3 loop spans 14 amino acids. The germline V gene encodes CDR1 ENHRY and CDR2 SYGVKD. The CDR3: CAISGGTGGVTQYF. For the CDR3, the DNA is TGTGCCATCAGCGGGGGGACAGGGGGAGTTACGCAGTATTTT.

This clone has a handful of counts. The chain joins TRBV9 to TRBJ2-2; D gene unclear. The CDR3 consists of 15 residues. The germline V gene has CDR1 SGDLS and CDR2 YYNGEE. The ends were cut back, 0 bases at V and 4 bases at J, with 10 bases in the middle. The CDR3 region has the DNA TGTGCCAGCAGCGTAGTTGCAGGAACCACCGGGGAGCTGTTTTTT. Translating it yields CASSVVAGTTGELFF.

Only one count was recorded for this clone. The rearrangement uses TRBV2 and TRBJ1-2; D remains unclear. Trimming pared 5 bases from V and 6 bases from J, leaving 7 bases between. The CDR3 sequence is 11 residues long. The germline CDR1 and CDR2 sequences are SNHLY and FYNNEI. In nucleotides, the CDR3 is TGTGCCAGCAGTCAGAGGGATGGCTACACCTTC. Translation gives CASSQRDGYTF.

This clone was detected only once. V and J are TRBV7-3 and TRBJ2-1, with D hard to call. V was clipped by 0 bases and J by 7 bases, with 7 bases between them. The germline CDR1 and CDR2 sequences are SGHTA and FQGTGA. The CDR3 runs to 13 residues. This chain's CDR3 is CASSLTVGNEQFF. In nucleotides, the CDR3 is TGTGCCAGCAGCTTAACGGTGGGTAATGAGCAGTTCTTC.

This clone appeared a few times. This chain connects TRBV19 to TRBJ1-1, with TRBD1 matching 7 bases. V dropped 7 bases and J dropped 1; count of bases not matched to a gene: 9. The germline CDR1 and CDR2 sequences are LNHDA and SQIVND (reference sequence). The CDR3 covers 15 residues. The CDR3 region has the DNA TGTGCCAGTACACCGAGAGGGGGCTCGAACACTGAAGCTTTCTTT. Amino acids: CASTPRGGSNTEAFF.

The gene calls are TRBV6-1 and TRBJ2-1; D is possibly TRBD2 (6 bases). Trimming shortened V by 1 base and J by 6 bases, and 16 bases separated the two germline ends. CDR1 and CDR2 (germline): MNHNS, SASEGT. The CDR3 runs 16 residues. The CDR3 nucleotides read TGTGCCAGCAGTGAAGGGGAGTTGACTAGGAGCAATGAGCAGTTCTTC. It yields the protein CASSEGELTRSNEQFF.

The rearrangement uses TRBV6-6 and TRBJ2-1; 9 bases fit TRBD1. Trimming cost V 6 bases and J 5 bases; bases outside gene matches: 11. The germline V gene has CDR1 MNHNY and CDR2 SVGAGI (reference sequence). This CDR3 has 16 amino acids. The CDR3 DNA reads TGTGCCAGCAGGTCCCGGGACAGGGACCAGGACAATGAGCAGTTCTTC. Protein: CASRSRDRDQDNEQFF.

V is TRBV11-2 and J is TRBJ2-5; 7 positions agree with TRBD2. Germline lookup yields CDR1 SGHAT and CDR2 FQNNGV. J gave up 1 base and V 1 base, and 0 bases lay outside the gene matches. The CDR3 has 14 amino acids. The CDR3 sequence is CASSLGTSQETQYF. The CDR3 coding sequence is TGTGCCAGCAGCTTAGGGACTAGCCAAGAGACCCAGTACTTC. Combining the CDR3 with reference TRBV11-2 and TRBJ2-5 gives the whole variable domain EAGVAQSPRYKIIEKRQSVAFWCNPISGHATLYWYQQILGQGPKLLIQFQNNGVVDDSQLPKDRFSAERLKGVDSTLKIQPAKLEDSAVYLCASSLGTSQETQYFGPGTRLLVL.

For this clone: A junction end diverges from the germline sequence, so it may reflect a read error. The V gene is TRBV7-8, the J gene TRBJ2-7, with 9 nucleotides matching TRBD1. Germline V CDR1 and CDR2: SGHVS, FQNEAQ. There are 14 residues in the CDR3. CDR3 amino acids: CASSFTGGSHEQYF. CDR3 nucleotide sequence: TGTGCCAGCAGCTTCACAGGGGGCTCCCACGAGCAGTACTTC.

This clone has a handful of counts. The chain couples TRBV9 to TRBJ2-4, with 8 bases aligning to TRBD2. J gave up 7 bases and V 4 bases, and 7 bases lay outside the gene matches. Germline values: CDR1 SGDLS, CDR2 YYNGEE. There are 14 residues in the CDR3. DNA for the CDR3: TGTGCCAGCAGCCCCCGACTAGCGAATAACATTCAGTACTTC. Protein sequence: CASSPRLANNIQYF.

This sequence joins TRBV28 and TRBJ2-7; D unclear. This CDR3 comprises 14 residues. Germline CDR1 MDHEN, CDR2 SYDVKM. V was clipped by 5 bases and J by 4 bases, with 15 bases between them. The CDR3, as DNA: TGTGCCAGCAGTACACTGACCTCGAGGTACGAGCAGTACTTC. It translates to CASSTLTSRYEQYF.

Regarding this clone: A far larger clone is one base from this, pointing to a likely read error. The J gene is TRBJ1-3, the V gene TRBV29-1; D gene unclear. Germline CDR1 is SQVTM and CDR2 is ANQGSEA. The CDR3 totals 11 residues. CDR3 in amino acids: CGVESGNTIYF. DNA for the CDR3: TGCGGCGTTGAGTCAGGAAACACCATATATTTT.

CDR3 region: CASSPTTGGDTQYF. The DNA of the CDR3 is TGTGCCAGCTCACCAACGACTGGGGGAGATACGCAGTATTTT. The genes are TRBV18 and TRBJ2-3; D tentatively reads TRBD1 or TRBD2 (5 bases each). CDR1 is KGHSH and CDR2 is LQKENI in the germline V gene. The CDR3 is 14 residues long. Deletions cut 2 bases from V and 5 bases from J, with 11 bases between.

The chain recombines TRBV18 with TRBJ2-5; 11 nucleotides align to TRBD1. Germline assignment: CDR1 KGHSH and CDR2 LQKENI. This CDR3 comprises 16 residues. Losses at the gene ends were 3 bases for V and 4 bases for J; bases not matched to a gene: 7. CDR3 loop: CASSPWTGGRGETQYF. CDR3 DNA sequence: TGTGCCAGCTCACCCTGGACAGGGGGCAGAGGAGAGACCCAGTACTTC. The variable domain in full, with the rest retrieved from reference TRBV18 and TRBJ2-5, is NAGVMQNPRHLVRRRGQEARLRCSPMKGHSHVYWYRQLPEEGLKFMVYLQKENIIDESGMPKERFSAEFPKEGPSILRIQQVVRGDSAAYFCASSPWTGGRGETQYFGPGTRLLVL.

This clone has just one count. CDR3 nucleotide sequence: TGTGCCAGCAAAAGTGAGCCAGATACGCAGTATTTT. This codes for CASKSEPDTQYF. V and J are TRBV2 and TRBJ2-3; D unresolved. V lost 7 bases to trimming and J lost 4 bases, with 9 bases between them. The CDR3 spans 12 residues. Germline assignment: CDR1 SNHLY and CDR2 FYNNEI.

CDR3 amino acids: CASSLTGLHGYTF. In DNA, the CDR3 is TGTGCCAGCAGTCTGACAGGGCTCCATGGCTACACCTTC. J is TRBJ1-2 and V is TRBV6-5, with 7 bases that match TRBD1. The germline V gene encodes CDR1 MNHEY and CDR2 SVGAGI. The V and J ends lost 5 bases and 6 bases, in that order; junction bases with no gene match: 6. The CDR3 runs to 13 residues.

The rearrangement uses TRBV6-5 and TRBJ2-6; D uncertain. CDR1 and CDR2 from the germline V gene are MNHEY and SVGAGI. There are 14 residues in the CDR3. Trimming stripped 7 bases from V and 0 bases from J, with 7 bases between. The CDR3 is CASKELSGANVLTF. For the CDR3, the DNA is TGTGCCAGCAAAGAGCTCTCTGGGGCCAACGTCCTGACTTTC.

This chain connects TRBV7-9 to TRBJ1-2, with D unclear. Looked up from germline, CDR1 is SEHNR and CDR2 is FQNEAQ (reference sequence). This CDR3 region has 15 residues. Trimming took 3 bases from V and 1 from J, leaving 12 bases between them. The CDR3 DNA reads TGTGCCAGCAGCTTGGGCCTCACAGTTAACTATGGCTACACCTTC. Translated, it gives CASSLGLTVNYGYTF.

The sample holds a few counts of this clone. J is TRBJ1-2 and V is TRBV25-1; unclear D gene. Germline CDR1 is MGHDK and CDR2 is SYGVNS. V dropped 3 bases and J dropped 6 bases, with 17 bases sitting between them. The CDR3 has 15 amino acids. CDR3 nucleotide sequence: TGTGCCAGCAGTGATGTGAGAGGTCGGGATCATGGCTACACCTTC. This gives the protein CASSDVRGRDHGYTF.

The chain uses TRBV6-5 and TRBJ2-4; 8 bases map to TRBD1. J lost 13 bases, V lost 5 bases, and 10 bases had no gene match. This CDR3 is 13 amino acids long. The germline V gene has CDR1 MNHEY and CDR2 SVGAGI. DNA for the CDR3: TGTGCCAGCAGTCCTTTCGGGACAGGCCAGCAGTACTTC. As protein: CASSPFGTGQQYF.